What follows are 26 T cell receptor beta chains derived from one specimen sequenced in a study of blood T cell repertoires in COVID-19. The protocol was immunoSEQ multiplex PCR, while the TCRdb copy is restricted to in-frame clones and leaves out a portion. The sample yields about 180,000 clones, less than 90% seen once. The material sequenced was peripheral blood. All receptors derive from a man between 65 and 85 years old with active or convalescent COVID-19.

V is TRBV5-8 and J is TRBJ1-5; the D is unclear. Trimming stripped 2 bases from V and 7 bases from J, with 10 bases between. The CDR3 consists of 13 residues. Germline V gene data show CDR1 as SGHTS and CDR2 as YDEGEE. CDR3 residues: CASSFRGKQPQHF. CDR3 nucleotides: TGTGCCAGCAGCTTCCGGGGTAAGCAGCCCCAGCATTTT.

The chain couples TRBV7-2 to TRBJ2-7, with 7 nucleotides matching TRBD2. With V trimmed by 2 bases and J by 4 bases, 5 bases remained unmatched. The CDR3 is 14 residues long. Germline CDR1 and CDR2: SGHTA and FQGNSA. The CDR3 loop is CASSLKGGPYEQYF. CDR3 nucleotide sequence: TGTGCCAGCAGCTTAAAGGGAGGGCCTTACGAGCAGTACTTC.

The chain carries TRBV5-6 and TRBJ2-7, with TRBD1 matching over 11 bases. This CDR3 is 15 amino acids long. The V gene end was trimmed by 8 bases and the J gene end by 7 bases; junction bases not matched to a gene: 14. Germline lookup yields CDR1 SGHDT and CDR2 YYEEEE. CDR3 amino acids: CASSKGDRGYREQYF. CDR3 nucleotide sequence: TGTGCCAGTAGTAAAGGGGACAGGGGGTATAGGGAGCAGTACTTC. Variable domain in full (rest from reference TRBV5-6 and TRBJ2-7): DAGVTQSPTHLIKTRGQQVTLRCSPKSGHDTVSWYQQALGQGPQFIFQYYEEEERQRGNFPDRFSGHQFPNYSSELNVNALLLGDSALYLCASSKGDRGYREQYFGPGTRLTVT.

This clone was seen a single time. J is TRBJ2-7 and V is TRBV15, with D perhaps matching TRBD1 (6 bases). The CDR3 is made up of 16 amino acids. CDR1 and CDR2 from the germline V gene are LNHNV and YYDKDF (reference sequence). Trimming pared 3 bases from V and 3 bases from J, leaving 18 bases between. CDR3 amino acids: CATSRSRQAPYYEQYF. Here the CDR3 DNA reads TGTGCCACCAGCAGGTCGAGACAGGCGCCGTACTACGAGCAGTACTTC.

A few counts support this clone. The rearrangement joins TRBV13 to TRBJ2-7; the match to TRBD1 covers 7 bases. The germline CDR1 and CDR2 sequences are PRHDT and FYEKMQ (reference sequence). Germline trimming cut 5 bases from V and 6 bases from J; bases unmatched to any gene: 10. The CDR3 spans 14 residues. CDR3 loop: CASSQGDLVSEQYF. The CDR3 coding sequence is TGTGCCAGCAGCCAGGGGGACCTGGTCTCCGAGCAGTACTTC. Filled out from reference TRBV13 and TRBJ2-7, the complete variable domain reads AAGVIQSPRHLIKEKRETATLKCYPIPRHDTVYWYQQGPGQDPQFLISFYEKMQSDKGSIPDRFSAQQFSDYHSELNMSSLELGDSALYFCASSQGDLVSEQYFGPGTRLTVT.

The chain employs TRBV19 and TRBJ2-3; TRBD1 matches at 8 bases. Looked up from germline, CDR1 is LNHDA and CDR2 is SQIVND (reference sequence). The CDR3 extends over 17 amino acids. The V gene end was trimmed by 4 bases and the J gene end by 2 bases; junction bases not matched to a gene: 11. CDR3 sequence reads: CASSRTGPTKSTDTQYF. The CDR3 DNA is TGTGCCAGTAGTAGGACAGGGCCTACCAAATCCACAGATACGCAGTATTTT.

The chain is built from TRBV7-2 and TRBJ1-1; possible D gene TRBD1, 5 bases. This CDR3 comprises 16 residues. The V gene's germline CDR1 is SGHTA and CDR2 FQGNSA. Trimming pared 0 bases from V and 4 bases from J, leaving 15 bases between. The CDR3 DNA sequence: TGTGCCAGCAGCTTAGCGCCGGGGGTGAGTGGCACTGAAGCTTTCTTT. Protein sequence: CASSLAPGVSGTEAFF.

The rearrangement uses TRBV4-3 and TRBJ1-2; weak D call: TRBD1 (6 bases). CDR3 length equals 15 residues. V shed 1 base and J shed 4 bases, with 13 bases lying between them. The V gene's germline CDR1 is LGHNA and CDR2 YSLEER. The CDR3 is CASSQGLQGPYGYTF. CDR3 sequence (DNA): TGCGCCAGCAGCCAAGGTCTACAGGGCCCCTATGGCTACACCTTC.

The CDR3 protein is CASSLTGQYEQYF. CDR3 DNA sequence: TGCGCCAGCAGCTTGACAGGGCAATACGAGCAGTACTTC. The chain links TRBV5-1 to TRBJ2-7, with D possibly being TRBD1 (6 bases). The V gene lost 1 base and the J gene lost 4 bases, with 9 bases spanning the gap. The CDR3 loop spans 13 amino acids. Germline CDR1 and CDR2: SGHRS and YFSETQ.

The chain employs TRBV30 and TRBJ2-5; 9 bases align to TRBD2. The CDR3 loop spans 15 amino acids. The germline gives CDR1 GTSNPN, CDR2 SVGIG (reference sequence). J lost 5 bases, V lost 5 bases, and 12 bases had no gene match. The CDR3, as DNA: TGTGCCTGGGATGGGGCGGGAGGGCCGAGGGAGACCCAGTACTTC. This codes for CAWDGAGGPRETQYF.

The chain combines TRBV3-1 (or the pseudogene TRBV3-2) with TRBJ2-7, with 7 bases identical to TRBD1. Germline lookup yields CDR1 LGHDT and CDR2 YNNKEL (reference sequence). The CDR3 consists of 12 residues. J lost 5 bases, V lost 6 bases, and 4 bases had no gene match. CDR3 nucleotides: TGTGCCAGCAGGAACACAGGGGACGAGCAGTACTTC. As protein: CASRNTGDEQYF.

The gene calls are TRBV24-1 and TRBJ2-7, with 9 bases that match TRBD1. CDR1 is KGHDR and CDR2 is SFDVKD in the germline V gene. The CDR3 has 15 amino acids. With V trimmed by 4 bases and J by 5 bases, 8 bases remained unmatched. The CDR3 DNA follows: TGTGCCACCAGTGAGGGGGGGACAGGGTCCGACGAGCAGTACTTC. It translates to CATSEGGTGSDEQYF.

The genes are TRBV18 and TRBJ2-7; tentative D call: TRBD2 (6 bases). V dropped 4 bases and J dropped 2 bases, with 12 bases sitting between them. The CDR3 spans 14 residues. Germline loops: CDR1 KGHSH, CDR2 LQKENI. CDR3 region: CASSRPGTPYEQYF. DNA for the CDR3: TGTGCCAGCTCACGTCCAGGGACTCCCTACGAGCAGTACTTC.

CDR3 DNA: TGTGCCAGCAGCTCCACGACTAGCGGGGCTCACTCCTACAATGAGCAGTTCTTC. Translated: CASSSTTSGAHSYNEQFF. The J gene is TRBJ2-1, the V gene TRBV11-3, with TRBD2 matching 11 bases. The CDR3 spans 18 residues. Germline values: CDR1 SGHNT, CDR2 YENEEA. The V gene end was trimmed by 4 bases and the J gene end by 0 bases; junction bases not matched to a gene: 8.

This clone was detected many times. Other DNA sequences from this sample encode an identical CDR3 as well. V is TRBV12-3 or TRBV12-4 and J is TRBJ1-1; D remains unclear. V gave up 1 base and J gave up 1 base, with 4 bases separating them. The CDR3 has 13 amino acids. CDR3 bases: TGTGCCAGCAGTTTAGGGCCGAACACTGAAGCTTTCTTT. Translated, it gives CASSLGPNTEAFF.

The chain couples TRBV11-2 to TRBJ2-7; 8 bases fit TRBD2. Germline V CDR1 and CDR2: SGHAT, FQNNGV. Unmatched junction bases numbered 11, after V lost 4 bases and J lost 3 bases. There are 16 residues in the CDR3. CDR3 sequence (DNA): TGTGCCAGCAGCTCGTACATGGCGGGAGGAATCTACGAGCAGTACTTC. It yields the protein CASSSYMAGGIYEQYF. The variable domain in full, completed from reference TRBV11-2 and TRBJ2-7, reads EAGVAQSPRYKIIEKRQSVAFWCNPISGHATLYWYQQILGQGPKLLIQFQNNGVVDDSQLPKDRFSAERLKGVDSTLKIQPAKLEDSAVYLCASSSYMAGGIYEQYFGPGTRLTVT.

This sequence joins TRBV27 and TRBJ1-1; TRBD1 agrees at 7 bases. J gave up 5 bases and V 5 bases, and 5 bases lay outside the gene matches. The CDR3 runs to 13 residues. The germline V gene encodes CDR1 MNHEY and CDR2 SMNVEV (reference sequence). The CDR3 nucleotides are TGTGCCAGCAGTAATTACAGGGGAACTGAAGCTTTCTTT. Protein: CASSNYRGTEAFF.

The chain uses TRBV19 and TRBJ2-2; D is undetermined. The V end was cut by 3 bases, the J end by 4 bases, with 9 bases between. CDR1 LNHDA and CDR2 SQIVND come from the germline V gene (reference sequence). This CDR3 is built from 14 residues. In DNA form, the CDR3 reads TGTGCCAGTAGTATTTGGGCGAGCACCGGGGAGCTGTTTTTT. Translating it yields CASSIWASTGELFF.

The chain joins TRBV28 to TRBJ1-3; 7 bases fit TRBD1. The CDR3 is made up of 16 amino acids. Germline loops: CDR1 MDHEN, CDR2 SYDVKM. V lost 4 bases, J lost 0 bases, and 6 bases stayed unmatched. As DNA, the CDR3 is TGTGCCAGCAGTTCACCACAGGGGTCCTCTGGAAACACCATATATTTT. Translating gives CASSSPQGSSGNTIYF.

This chain uses TRBV6-1 with TRBJ1-5; D not resolved. The CDR3 is made up of 13 amino acids. The V and J ends lost 1 base and 11 bases respectively, with 12 bases between them. The germline V gene encodes CDR1 MNHNS and CDR2 SASEGT. The CDR3 protein is CASSEGRALAQHF. The DNA of the CDR3 is TGTGCCAGCAGTGAAGGGAGAGCTCTCGCCCAGCATTTT.

The CDR3 here is CAIRPGQNTDTQYF. The CDR3 nucleotides are TGTGCCATCAGACCGGGACAGAACACAGATACGCAGTATTTT. V gene TRBV10-3 combines with J gene TRBJ2-3; TRBD1 matches at 7 bases. Trimming at V came to 6 bases and at J to 2 bases, leaving 5 bases not matched to a gene. Germline V lookup: CDR1 ENHRY, CDR2 SYGVKD. The CDR3 sequence is 14 residues long.

DNA of the CDR3: TGTGCCAGCAGCCTCTCCGGGGGGGGAAGCTCCTATAATTCACCCCTCCACTTT. Translating gives CASSLSGGGSSYNSPLHF. The chain joins TRBV3-1 (or the pseudogene TRBV3-2) to TRBJ1-6, with D tentatively TRBD1 (5 bases). The germline V and J ends were trimmed by 4 bases and 0 bases, with 16 bases remaining between them. This CDR3 has 18 residues. Germline loops: CDR1 LGHDT, CDR2 YNNKEL (reference sequence).

The rearrangement joins TRBV19 to TRBJ1-2; TRBD1 is a possible D gene (6 bases). Germline assignment: CDR1 LNHDA and CDR2 SQIVND (reference sequence). Trimming removed 8 bases from V and 3 bases from J, with 19 bases in between. This CDR3 has 15 amino acids. For the CDR3, the DNA is TGTGCCAGTGTCCCTCTGCGGGGGGCGGACTATGGCTACACCTTC. Translation gives CASVPLRGADYGYTF.

CDR3 residues: CASSLDRRRTGVHEQYF. The CDR3 DNA reads as TGTGCCAGCAGCTTGGACCGGCGGCGGACAGGGGTCCACGAGCAGTACTTC. The V and J genes are TRBV5-4 and TRBJ2-7; 9 nucleotides match TRBD1. The CDR3 extends over 17 amino acids. CDR1 is SGHNT and CDR2 is YYREEE in the germline V gene (reference sequence). V lost 0 bases, J lost 5 bases, and 12 bases stayed unmatched.

This chain links TRBV28 with TRBJ1-2; tentatively, D is TRBD1 (5 bases). Germline V lookup: CDR1 MDHEN, CDR2 SYDVKM. V was pared by 6 bases and J by 4 bases, with 12 bases between. CDR3 length: 13 residues. The CDR3 reads CASSTQVGYGYTF. In DNA, the CDR3 is TGTGCCAGCAGCACACAGGTGGGCTATGGCTACACCTTC.

The chain employs TRBV7-2 and TRBJ2-3, with 10 nucleotides matching TRBD2. Losses at the gene ends were 0 bases for V and 3 bases for J; bases not matched to a gene: 6. CDR3 size: 17 residues. Germline V gene sequence: CDR1 SGHTA, CDR2 FQGNSA. The CDR3 protein is CASSLAPAGGPTDTQYF. DNA for the CDR3: TGTGCCAGCAGCTTAGCGCCAGCGGGAGGGCCAACAGATACGCAGTATTTT.